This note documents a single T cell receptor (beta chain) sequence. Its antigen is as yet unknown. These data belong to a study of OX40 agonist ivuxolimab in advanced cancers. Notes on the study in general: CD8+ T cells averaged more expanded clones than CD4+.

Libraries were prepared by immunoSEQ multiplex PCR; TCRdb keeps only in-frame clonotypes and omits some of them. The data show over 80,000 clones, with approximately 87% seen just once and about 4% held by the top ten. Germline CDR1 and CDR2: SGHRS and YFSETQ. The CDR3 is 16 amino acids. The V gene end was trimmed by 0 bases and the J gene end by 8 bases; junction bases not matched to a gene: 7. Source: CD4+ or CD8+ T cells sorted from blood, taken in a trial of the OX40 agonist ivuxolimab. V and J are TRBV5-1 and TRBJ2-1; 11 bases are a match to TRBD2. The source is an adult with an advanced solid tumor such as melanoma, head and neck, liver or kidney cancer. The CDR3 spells CASSLATSGSGHEQFF. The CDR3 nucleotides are TGCGCCAGCAGCTTGGCAACTAGCGGGAGTGGGCATGAGCAGTTCTTC.